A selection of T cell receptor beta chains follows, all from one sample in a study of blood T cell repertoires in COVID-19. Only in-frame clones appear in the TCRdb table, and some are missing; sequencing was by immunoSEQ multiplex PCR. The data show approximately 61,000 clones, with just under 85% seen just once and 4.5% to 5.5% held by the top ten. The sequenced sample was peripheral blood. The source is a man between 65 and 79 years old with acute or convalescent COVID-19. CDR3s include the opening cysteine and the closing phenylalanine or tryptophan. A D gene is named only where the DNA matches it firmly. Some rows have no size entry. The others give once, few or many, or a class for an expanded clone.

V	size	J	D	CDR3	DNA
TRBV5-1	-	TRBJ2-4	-	CASSRGGTADIQYF	TGCGCCAGCAGCCGTGGGGGGACAGCCGACATTCAGTACTTC
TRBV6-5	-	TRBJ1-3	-	CASSSAGGNTIYF	TGTGCCAGCAGCTCCGCCGGTGGAAACACCATATATTTT
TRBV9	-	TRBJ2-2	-	CASSWTTGNTGELFF	TGTGCCAGCAGCTGGACAACGGGGAACACCGGGGAGCTGTTTTTT
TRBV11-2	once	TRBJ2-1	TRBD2	CASSLSGGLNEQFF	TGTGCCAGCAGCTTAAGCGGGGGCCTCAATGAGCAGTTCTTC
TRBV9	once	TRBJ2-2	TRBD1	CASSGRQGTNTGELFF	TGTGCCAGCAGCGGACGACAGGGGACGAACACCGGGGAGCTGTTTTTT
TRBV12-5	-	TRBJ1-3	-	CASGSLSSGNTIYF	TGTGCTAGTGGTTCGTTGAGCTCTGGAAACACCATATATTTT
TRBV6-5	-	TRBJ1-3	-	CASKATGSSGNTIYF	TGTGCCAGCAAAGCCACAGGGAGCTCTGGAAACACCATATATTTT
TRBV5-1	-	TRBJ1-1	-	CASNLGLTPRNTEAFF	TGCGCCAGCAACTTGGGGTTGACACCCAGGAACACTGAAGCTTTCTTT
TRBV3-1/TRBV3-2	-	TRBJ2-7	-	CASSQDHREQYF	TGTGCCAGCAGCCAAGACCACAGAGAGCAGTACTTC
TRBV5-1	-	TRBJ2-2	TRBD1	CASSQTGGDTGELFF	TGCGCCAGCAGCCAGACAGGGGGCGACACCGGGGAGCTGTTTTTT
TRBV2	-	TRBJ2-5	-	CASSEGGSGETQYF	TGTGCCAGCAGTGAAGGCGGCTCCGGCGAGACCCAGTACTTC
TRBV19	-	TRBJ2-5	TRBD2	CASSTRTSGGKETQYF	TGTGCCAGTAGCACAAGGACTAGCGGGGGGAAAGAGACCCAGTACTTC
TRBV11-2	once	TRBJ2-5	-	CASSSQKTDESETQYF	TGTGCCAGCAGCTCTCAAAAGACAGACGAGTCGGAGACCCAGTACTTC
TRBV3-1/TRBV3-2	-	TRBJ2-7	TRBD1	CASSQEWGRPRGRDYEQYF	TGTGCCAGCAGCCAAGAATGGGGGCGGCCCAGGGGGCGCGACTACGAGCAGTACTTC